Presented here are 17 T cell receptor beta chains from one specimen sequenced in a study of T cell responses to AZD1222 COVID-19 vaccine listed by TCRdb under 2021. The method behind the library was the immunoSEQ multiplex PCR assay. Imported from immuneACCESS, the table was reduced by TCRdb to in-frame sequences with V and J called. These copies leave out some clones; in studies compared against another copy, an unresolved V gene accounts for under half, and the cause of the remainder is not known. This sample has some 150,000 clones in its table, and approximately 90% of those were observed once. About 2% of the sample rests with the top ten. The time point label, read with the paper, signifies: baseline before first vaccination. The sequenced sample was peripheral blood, obtained on day 0 of AZD1222 vaccination. These receptors came from an adult in good health.

The rearrangement links TRBV12-1 to TRBJ2-1; the table's D call of TRBD2 was not tested on the DNA. TRBV12-1 is a pseudogene locus. This CDR3 has 18 residues. CDR3: CASSSLTLTSGGYNEQFF. The CDR3 bases are TGTGCCAGCAGCTCCCTGACTCTGACTAGCGGGGGCTACAATGAGCAGTTCTTC.

This rearrangement joins TRBV10-3 to TRBJ2-7; D is ambiguous. Germline CDR1 and CDR2: ENHRY and SYGVKD. This CDR3 region has 11 residues. With 0 bases removed from V and 5 bases from J, the gap between germline ends came to 2 bases. The CDR3 is CAISESDEQYF. The DNA for the CDR3 is TGTGCCATCAGTGAGTCCGACGAGCAGTACTTC.

The chain carries TRBV6-5 and TRBJ2-7, with 8 bases that match TRBD1. The V gene end was trimmed by 4 bases and the J gene end by 3 bases; junction bases not matched to a gene: 5. CDR1 MNHEY and CDR2 SVGAGI come from the germline V gene. The CDR3 covers 14 residues. DNA of the CDR3: TGTGCCAGCAGTTTCGGGACAGGTAGCTACGAGCAGTACTTC. Protein: CASSFGTGSYEQYF.

This chain uses TRBV7-8 with TRBJ2-1, with D perhaps given as TRBD1 or TRBD2 (5 bases each). Trimming took 5 bases from V and 12 from J, leaving 17 bases between them. This CDR3 has 13 amino acids. Germline V gene lookup returns CDR1 SGHVS and CDR2 FQNEAQ. In DNA form, the CDR3 reads TGTGCCAGCAGCCCGGGGACGGCAGCCGGGCAGTTCTTC. It specifies CASSPGTAAGQFF.

The chain recombines TRBV5-1 with TRBJ2-3, with 11 nucleotides matching TRBD1. The trim removed 4 bases at V and 4 bases at J, leaving 5 bases unmatched. Germline assignment: CDR1 SGHRS and CDR2 YFSETQ. The CDR3 sequence is 15 residues long. The chain's CDR3 is CASSPDRGLSDTQYF. The CDR3 nucleotides are TGCGCCAGCAGCCCGGACAGGGGGCTCTCAGATACGCAGTATTTT.

This chain connects TRBV19 to TRBJ1-1, with 7 bases matching TRBD1. CDR1 is LNHDA and CDR2 is SQIVND in the germline V gene (reference sequence). J was trimmed by 4 bases and V by 1 base; bases with no gene match: 3. The CDR3 has 14 amino acids. The CDR3 DNA follows: TGTGCCAGTAGTATAGGAGACAGGGTCACTGAAGCTTTCTTT. The encoded protein is CASSIGDRVTEAFF.

The V gene is TRBV19, the J gene TRBJ2-7; D call uncertain. The CDR3 is made up of 12 amino acids. CDR1 LNHDA and CDR2 SQIVND come from the germline V gene (reference sequence). V lost 1 base to trimming and J lost 7 bases, with 8 bases between them. The CDR3 sequence is CASSIGTGEQYF. The CDR3 nucleotides are TGTGCCAGTAGTATAGGAACCGGAGAGCAGTACTTC. The full variable domain, in which reference TRBV19 and TRBJ2-7 provide the parts outside the CDR3, is DGGITQSPKYLFRKEGQNVTLSCEQNLNHDAMYWYRQDPGQGLRLIYYSQIVNDFQKGDIAEGYSVSREKKESFPLTVTSAQKNPTAFYLCASSIGTGEQYFGPGTRLTVT.

The V and J genes are TRBV25-1 and TRBJ1-4, with 7 bases lining up with TRBD1. The CDR3 is made up of 14 amino acids. Germline V gene lookup returns CDR1 MGHDK and CDR2 SYGVNS. The V segment lost 4 bases and the J segment 5 bases; nucleotides outside the gene matches: 4. The DNA for the CDR3 is TGTGCCAGCAGTGCCCCGGGACAGAATGAAAAACTGTTTTTT. It yields the protein CASSAPGQNEKLFF.

This clone showed up just once. The chain couples TRBV7-2 to TRBJ1-1; D is possibly TRBD1 (5 bases). The CDR3 extends over 15 amino acids. Germline CDR1 reads SGHTA; CDR2 reads FQGNSA. The V end lost 1 base, the J end lost 3 bases, and 12 bases lay between the germline ends. In DNA form, the CDR3 reads TGTGCCAGCAGCTTAGGGGGCCGGGCTGACACTGAAGCTTTCTTT. Its protein product is CASSLGGRADTEAFF.

CDR3 coding DNA: TGTGCCAGCAGTGCCTGGACAGGGTTACAATTTTGGGGCTACACCTTC. This sequence encodes CASSAWTGLQFWGYTF. J is TRBJ1-2 and V is TRBV6-1; 8 nucleotides align to TRBD1. Germline V gene lookup returns CDR1 MNHNS and CDR2 SASEGT. CDR3 length: 16 residues. Trimming cost V 4 bases and J 8 bases; bases outside gene matches: 15.

This sequence joins TRBV4-2 and TRBJ2-3; TRBD1 matches 11 bases. Germline loops: CDR1 LGHNA, CDR2 YNFKEQ. With V trimmed by 3 bases and J by 5 bases, 4 bases remained unmatched. The CDR3 spans 15 residues. The CDR3 spells CASSHWTGGIDTQYF. In DNA form, the CDR3 reads TGTGCCAGCAGCCACTGGACAGGGGGCATAGATACGCAGTATTTT.

V and J are TRBV27 and TRBJ2-5, with TRBD2 matching 16 bases. The CDR3 loop spans 20 amino acids. Germline loops: CDR1 MNHEY, CDR2 SMNVEV (reference sequence). V lost 8 bases, J lost 2 bases, and 17 bases stayed unmatched. CDR3 sequence (DNA): TGTGCCAGCGGCCGGGGACAGACCGGGACTAGCGGGAGGGAGCAAGAGACCCAGTACTTC. This encodes CASGRGQTGTSGREQETQYF.

The gene calls are TRBV11-1 and TRBJ2-7, with D tentatively TRBD2 (6 bases). The CDR3 runs 15 residues. Trimming took off 5 bases at V and 0 bases at J, with 14 bases between the two ends. CDR1 is SGHAT, CDR2 FQDESV, per germline (reference sequence). The CDR3 region is CASSRPGLLSYEQYF. The CDR3 DNA sequence: TGTGCCAGCAGCCGCCCGGGACTCCTCTCCTACGAGCAGTACTTC.

The chain uses TRBV5-1 and TRBJ2-2; no definite D call. V dropped 3 bases and J dropped 5 bases, with 8 bases sitting between them. Germline CDR1 SGHRS, CDR2 YFSETQ. CDR3 length: 13 residues. CDR3 in amino acids: CASSSSETGELFF. Written as DNA, the CDR3 is TGCGCCAGCAGCTCCAGTGAGACCGGGGAGCTGTTTTTT. The full variable domain, its missing parts supplied by reference TRBV5-1 and TRBJ2-2, is KAGVTQTPRYLIKTRGQQVTLSCSPISGHRSVSWYQQTPGQGLQFLFEYFSETQRNKGNFPGRFSGRQFSNSRSEMNVSTLELGDSALYLCASSSSETGELFFGEGSRLTVL.

This chain links TRBV15 with TRBJ1-2; no firm D call. The V end was cut by 8 bases, the J end by 0 bases, with 7 bases between. This CDR3 region has 12 residues. From germline, CDR1 is LNHNV and CDR2 YYDKDF (reference sequence). CDR3 sequence: CATAQANYGYTF. The CDR3 nucleotides read TGTGCCACCGCCCAGGCTAACTATGGCTACACCTTC.

This chain uses TRBV28 with TRBJ1-5; perhaps TRBD1 as D (6 bases). The germline gives CDR1 MDHEN, CDR2 SYDVKM. The V gene lost 5 bases and the J gene lost 1 base, with 18 bases spanning the gap. CDR3 length: 17 residues. The CDR3 DNA sequence: TGTGCCAGCAGTCCCCGTCTAGGGGGAAGAAGCAATCAGCCCCAGCATTTT. This sequence encodes CASSPRLGGRSNQPQHF.

The V and J genes are TRBV7-2 and TRBJ1-5; D remains ambiguous. This CDR3 contains 17 residues. The V gene lost 0 bases and the J gene lost 6 bases, with 18 bases spanning the gap. The germline V gene has CDR1 SGHTA and CDR2 FQGNSA. The CDR3 here is CASSLAGGVGLVQPQHF. Written as DNA, the CDR3 is TGTGCCAGCAGCTTAGCAGGAGGAGTGGGGTTGGTTCAGCCCCAGCATTTT.